This T cell receptor beta chain came from a study of blood T cell repertoires in COVID-19. Study-wide context: Some COVID-19 samples were acute and others convalescent; all came from the United States, Italy and Spain.

From germline, CDR1 is SGHRS and CDR2 YFSETQ. This CDR3 is 15 amino acids long. V dropped 5 bases and J dropped 1 base, with 13 bases sitting between them. In the original workflow: Amplified reference gene primers provided the basis for estimating nucleated cell counts. The method was immunoSEQ multiplex PCR; TCRdb's version includes in-frame clones alone and lacks a portion of them. V and J calls and clone size are given by that table; D and trimming were obtained from the DNA. The sample lists approximately 140,000 clones; 88% were seen once. The V call is TRBV5-1, the J call TRBJ1-5; weak D call: TRBD1 (5 bases). The TCR comes from a human donor in a cohort sampled during active COVID-19. The sample consisted of peripheral blood. The CDR3 region is CASRKTGESNQPQHF. The CDR3 coding sequence is TGCGCCAGCAGGAAAACAGGTGAAAGCAATCAGCCCCAGCATTTT.